The entry below describes one T cell receptor (beta chain). Its antigen has not been determined. No base qualities exist here, and no much larger clone lies one base off it. The sample originates from a study of blood T cell repertoires in COVID-19 (dated by TCRdb to about 2020). With respect to the entire study: Samples from collaborators originated in the United States, Italy and Spain and spanned both the acute and convalescent phases of COVID-19. The material from the prospective study consisted of cDNA or gDNA derived from T cells, B-cell-depleted T cells, or PBMCs. The dataset comprised deeply sampled blood TCRbeta repertoires from subjects exposed to, actively infected with, or recovered from COVID-19. A freely available public database, intended as a resource for researchers studying the immune response to SARS-CoV-2, is where the repertoires were released. The samples were drawn from the first 160 participants of the ongoing ImmuneRACE study and from some 1,300 subjects provided by 6 global collaborators. Nearly every sample came with metadata listing a de-identified subject ID, COVID-19 status, age in years and sex. Where HLA class I and class II types were available, the types were taken from metadata supplied by the sample provider, not from assay-based typing. General study outcomes and caveats: How much clinical and demographic metadata was included differed by source and by participant, and the metadata was provided uncurated.

Each collaborating institution followed its own protocols to collect whole blood in K2EDTA tubes. Collaborator samples were shipped for TCRbeta analysis as frozen whole blood, isolated PBMCs, or DNA extracted from either sample type. V has 3 bases trimmed and J has 2 bases trimmed; junction bases matching no gene number 3. CDR1 KGHSH and CDR2 LQKENI are derived from the germline V gene. Taken from cysteine to phenylalanine, the CDR3 has 14 residues. CDR3 DNA is the only sequence kept; it has 42 bases, read in frame from the first base. TCRbeta CDR3 regions were amplified from genomic DNA by means of the immunoSEQ Assay, a bias-controlled multiplex PCR. Per the authors' processing: Nucleated cell counts per sample were estimated from amplification of reference gene primers within the assay. To quantify the absolute abundance of each unique TCRbeta CDR3 rearrangement, sequence reads were collapsed and filtered. Productive Simpson clonality was computed per sample as the square root of Simpson's diversity index over productive rearrangements. This immuneACCESS table, as held by TCRdb, lists in-frame sequences with V and J called but not all clones. Of the missing ones, under half trace to an unresolved V gene in checked studies; the others have no known cause. That table is the source of V, J and clone size, and D and trimming were worked out from the DNA. This sample lists roughly 26,000 clones; over 80% were detected once. The biggest ten clones account for around 2.8% of the sample.

Sequencing input: peripheral blood. The clonotype was recovered from a human donor in a cohort sampled during active COVID-19. This chain is built from TRBV18 and TRBJ2-7; 8 bases in the middle match TRBD2. Read as DNA, the sequence is TGTGCCAGCTCACCGGTAGCGGGGACCTACGAGCAGTACTTC. It specifies CASSPVAGTYEQYF.